This T cell receptor (beta chain) was documented in a study of blood T cell repertoires in COVID-19. Study information: Samples came from the United States, Italy and Spain, spanning acute and convalescent COVID-19.

Original handling: Reference gene primers were amplified, and this amplification served to estimate nucleated cell counts. The data were produced by immunoSEQ multiplex PCR, yet TCRdb's version contains in-frame clones alone and is incomplete. V, J and clone size derive from that table, while D and trimming were established from the DNA sequence. The data contain about 34,000 clones, about 85% of them singletons. Per germline, CDR1 MDHEN and CDR2 SYDVKM. This CDR3 comprises 14 residues. V lost 6 bases, J lost 6 bases, and 17 bases lay in between. The origin of this receptor is a human donor with acute or convalescent COVID-19. The donor label of this sample is uncertain. Sequenced sample: peripheral blood. The chain carries TRBV28 and TRBJ1-1, with TRBD1 as a possible D gene (6 bases). The CDR3 DNA reads TGTGCCAGCAGCCCCTGGGGGCTTGGACCTGAAGCTTTCTTT. This translates into CASSPWGLGPEAFF.